Listed here are 20 T cell receptor beta chains from one sample, sequenced in a study of Graves' ophthalmopathy and Graves' hyperthyroidism. The authors amplified TCR beta CDR3 regions from RNA transcripts. An opening RT-PCR round employed HTBI primers and preceded a second-round multiplex PCR. TCRdb ran MiXCR on the multiplex PCR reads and lists one entry per CDR3 protein. This table has fewer than 600,000 distinct CDR3 sequences, approximately 15% appearing once. Sample: blood. These receptors originate from a woman aged 25 to 39 with Graves' ophthalmopathy.

This clonotype was recorded many times. J is TRBJ1-1 and V is TRBV20-1, with no clear D. CDR1 and CDR2 (germline): DFQATT, SNEGSKA (reference sequence). V was shortened by 0 bases and J by 5 bases, with 13 bases between the two germline ends. The CDR3 runs to 14 residues. The CDR3 region has the DNA TGCAGTGCTAGAGATGGGCCTCCGGGGACTGAAGCTTTCTTT. Amino acids: CSARDGPPGTEAFF.

This clonotype was counted at least ten times. The V and J genes are TRBV11-2 and TRBJ1-2, with 8 bases that match TRBD1. The CDR3 runs to 14 residues. The V gene end was trimmed by 5 bases and the J gene end by 8 bases; junction bases not matched to a gene: 10. From germline, CDR1 is SGHAT and CDR2 FQNNGV. As DNA, the CDR3 is TGTGCCAGCAGCACCACAGGGGGTTTGTGGGGCTACACCTTC. This encodes CASSTTGGLWGYTF. Variable domain in full (rest from reference TRBV11-2 and TRBJ1-2): EAGVAQSPRYKIIEKRQSVAFWCNPISGHATLYWYQQILGQGPKLLIQFQNNGVVDDSQLPKDRFSAERLKGVDSTLKIQPAKLEDSAVYLCASSTTGGLWGYTFGSGTRLTVV.

With regard to this clonotype: A read error may account for a junction end that differs from germline. V and J are TRBV9 and TRBJ1-5; 7 bases are a match to TRBD1. Per germline, CDR1 SGDLS and CDR2 YYNGEE. The CDR3 length is 15 residues. As DNA, the CDR3 is TGTGCCAGCAGCTTGACAGGGAATAGCAATCGGCCCCAGCATTTT. This codes for CASSLTGNSNRPQHF.

The sample holds many counts of this clonotype. This chain connects TRBV28 to TRBJ1-1; no definite D call. The CDR3 has 14 residues. Germline V gene data show CDR1 as MDHEN and CDR2 as SYDVKM. V was cut by 6 bases and J by 1 base, with 12 bases left in between. CDR3 region: CASRPFAQNTEAFF. The CDR3 region has the DNA TGTGCCAGCAGACCATTCGCCCAGAACACTGAAGCTTTCTTT.

This clonotype was recorded at least ten times. The V gene is TRBV28, the J gene TRBJ1-5, with unresolved D. Per the germline V gene, CDR1 is MDHEN and CDR2 is SYDVKM. The V end was cut by 6 bases, the J end by 2 bases, with 17 bases between. This CDR3 spans 16 amino acids. The CDR3 region is CASRTSRRDGNQPQHF. The CDR3 nucleotides are TGTGCCAGCAGGACATCAAGGCGGGATGGCAATCAGCCCCAGCATTTT.

This clonotype showed up many times. This sequence joins TRBV2 and TRBJ2-4; 12 nucleotides align to TRBD2. The V gene end was trimmed by 8 bases and the J gene end by 8 bases; junction bases not matched to a gene: 10. This CDR3 region has 15 residues. Looked up from germline, CDR1 is SNHLY and CDR2 is FYNNEI. The CDR3 bases are TGTGCCAGCGCTCCCCTAGCGGGAGGGGGAGACATTCAGTACTTC. Residues: CASAPLAGGGDIQYF.

This clonotype was counted at least ten times. The chain carries TRBV2 and TRBJ1-1, with TRBD1 identical over 7 bases. Unmatched junction bases numbered 7, after V lost 5 bases and J lost 7 bases. The germline V gene has CDR1 SNHLY and CDR2 FYNNEI. This CDR3 comprises 13 residues. Here the CDR3 reads CASSQRTGGEAFF. DNA for the CDR3: TGTGCCAGCAGTCAAAGGACAGGAGGTGAAGCTTTCTTT. Filled out from reference TRBV2 and TRBJ1-1, the complete variable domain reads EPEVTQTPSHQVTQMGQEVILRCVPISNHLYFYWYRQILGQKVEFLVSFYNNEISEKSEIFDDQFSVERPDGSNFTLKIRSTKLEDSAMYFCASSQRTGGEAFFGQGTRLTVV.

This clonotype was observed many times. This rearrangement joins TRBV27 to TRBJ2-7; 10 bases match TRBD1. The CDR3 length is 14 residues. Germline CDR1 reads MNHEY; CDR2 reads SMNVEV (reference sequence). The J segment lost 5 bases and the V segment lost 3 bases, leaving 4 bases of the junction unmatched. This chain's CDR3 is CASSFDRGLDEQYF. In DNA, the CDR3 is TGTGCCAGCAGTTTCGACAGGGGGCTCGACGAGCAGTACTTC.

This clonotype was found a few times. This rearrangement joins TRBV5-1 to TRBJ1-4; tentative D call: TRBD1 (6 bases). V lost 5 bases, J lost 0 bases, and 11 bases lay in between. The CDR3 loop spans 15 amino acids. Germline CDR1 is SGHRS and CDR2 is YFSETQ. The CDR3 region has the DNA TGCGCCAGCAGTTCACAGGGTGCAACTAATGAAAAACTGTTTTTT. This sequence encodes CASSSQGATNEKLFF.

This clonotype was detected ten times or more. The genes are TRBV12-3 or TRBV12-4 and TRBJ1-2; 7 bases line up with TRBD1. The CDR3 covers 15 residues. The junction had 13 bases not matched to a gene; V was cut back by 7 bases and J by 5 bases. CDR3 residues: CASTSTTGRDYGYTF. The CDR3 coding sequence is TGTGCCAGCACTTCCACGACAGGGAGAGATTATGGCTACACCTTC.

This clonotype showed up just a few times. This chain links TRBV5-1 with TRBJ1-1; D is undetermined. CDR1 and CDR2 from the germline V gene are SGHRS and YFSETQ. Trimming shortened V by 6 bases and J by 1 base, and 16 bases separated the two germline ends. The CDR3 is 15 amino acids. CDR3 in amino acids: CASKVLAGPNTEAFF. CDR3 coding DNA: TGCGCCAGCAAAGTTCTAGCTGGGCCGAACACTGAAGCTTTCTTT.

The V and J genes are TRBV20-1 and TRBJ2-7, with 8 nucleotides matching TRBD2. V was pared by 6 bases and J by 1 base, with 8 bases of the junction left unmatched. In germline, CDR1 is DFQATT, CDR2 SNEGSKA (reference sequence). The CDR3 length is 14 residues. The CDR3 DNA sequence: TGCAGTGCGGCCGAGAGCGGGGGATCCTACGAGCAGTACTTC. It encodes CSAAESGGSYEQYF.

This clonotype was observed many times. This rearrangement joins TRBV20-1 to TRBJ2-5, with unresolved D. CDR3 length: 12 amino acids. The germline V and J ends were trimmed by 6 bases and 5 bases, with 13 bases remaining between them. Germline CDR1 and CDR2: DFQATT and SNEGSKA (reference sequence). In DNA form, the CDR3 reads TGCAGTGCCCCCATAGGGATGGAGACCCAGTACTTC. This codes for CSAPIGMETQYF.

This clonotype was observed a few times. The chain links TRBV27 to TRBJ2-7; TRBD1 agrees at 10 bases. The CDR3 length is 16 residues. J gave up 3 bases and V 0 bases, and 5 bases lay outside the gene matches. Germline V gene sequence: CDR1 MNHEY, CDR2 SMNVEV (reference sequence). CDR3 protein: CASSLSPGTGDYEQYF. The CDR3 bases are TGTGCCAGCAGTTTATCGCCCGGGACAGGGGACTACGAGCAGTACTTC.

This clonotype came up many times. The chain joins TRBV28 to TRBJ1-2; no clear D. The germline CDR1 and CDR2 sequences are MDHEN and SYDVKM. The CDR3 has 14 residues. V was trimmed by 6 bases and J by 2 bases, leaving 13 bases between them. The CDR3 coding sequence is TGTGCCAGCAGGGACTCGGGGATAAACTATGGCTACACCTTC. This sequence encodes CASRDSGINYGYTF.

The chain employs TRBV6-2 or TRBV6-3 and TRBJ1-6; weak D call: TRBD1 (6 bases). Germline-derived CDR1 and CDR2 are MNHEY and SVGEGT. The V end lost 2 bases, the J end lost 10 bases, and 21 bases lay between the germline ends. There are 17 residues in the CDR3. The chain's CDR3 is CASSYQMGGALSSPLHF. As DNA, the CDR3 is TGTGCCAGCAGTTACCAGATGGGGGGCGCCTTGTCCTCACCCCTCCACTTT.

This clonotype was seen just once. J is TRBJ2-5 and V is TRBV6-4, with unresolved D. The CDR3 is made up of 16 amino acids. The V and J ends lost 0 bases and 1 base respectively, with 12 bases between them. Germline CDR1 is MRHNA and CDR2 is SNTAGT. The CDR3 coding sequence is TGTGCCAGCAGTGACTCGAAATCTGGACCCCAAGAGACCCAGTACTTC. Protein product: CASSDSKSGPQETQYF.

This clonotype was seen only a few times. This chain links TRBV28 with TRBJ2-2; TRBD1 aligns across 12 bases. In germline, CDR1 is MDHEN, CDR2 SYDVKM. The length of the CDR3 is 19 residues. After removal of 1 base from V and 4 bases from J, the junction contained 10 bases not matched to a gene. The CDR3 sequence is CASSLFKGQGAIGTGELFF. DNA for the CDR3: TGTGCCAGCAGTTTATTCAAGGGACAGGGGGCAATTGGCACCGGGGAGCTGTTTTTT.

This clonotype was counted at least ten times. The rearrangement uses TRBV5-1 and TRBJ2-2; D unresolved. The V gene lost 0 bases and the J gene lost 6 bases, with 12 bases spanning the gap. The germline V gene has CDR1 SGHRS and CDR2 YFSETQ. The CDR3 has 15 residues. The CDR3: CASSLAVGPSGELFF. CDR3 DNA: TGCGCCAGCAGCTTGGCCGTAGGCCCGTCCGGGGAGCTGTTTTTT.

This clonotype was counted ten times or more. V and J are TRBV4-1 and TRBJ2-4; D not resolved. CDR1 and CDR2 from the germline V gene are MGHRA and YSYEKL. V lost 0 bases to trimming and J lost 6 bases, with 12 bases between them. The CDR3 totals 15 residues. CDR3 nucleotides: TGCGCCAGCAGCCAAGAAGGGAACCAGCGAAACATTCAGTACTTC. This translates into CASSQEGNQRNIQYF.